A single T cell receptor (beta chain) is shown here with its context. Its antigen is unidentified. These data come from a study of cytotoxic CD8 clonotypes in ibrutinib-treated CLL. Study summary: The patients comprised roughly 10 relapsed/refractory and around 14 treatment-naive cases, some 17 IGHV unmutated.

V lost 1 base to trimming and J lost 4 bases, with 8 bases between them. The CDR3 loop spans 14 amino acids. The germline gives CDR1 LGHNA, CDR2 YNFKEQ. The method was immunoSEQ multiplex PCR; TCRdb's version includes in-frame clones alone and lacks a portion of them. Here the sample spans roughly 52,000 clones, around half being singletons. Notes on the study in general: Public clonotypes were uncommon and contracted or stayed stable on treatment. Sampling of sustained-remission and progressing patients occurred at differing times. Clonality was higher at baseline than in age-matched healthy donors and tracked circulating CD8+ T-cell counts.

This TCR was sampled from a human donor with chronic lymphocytic leukemia. Here the sequenced sample was PBMCs, taken after 12 months of ibrutinib treatment. This chain joins TRBV4-2 and TRBJ2-1, with D hard to call. CDR3 sequence reads: CASSQVEVYNEQFF. In DNA, the CDR3 is TGTGCCAGCAGCCAAGTCGAAGTATACAATGAGCAGTTCTTC.